A single sample gave rise to the 5 T cell receptor beta chains below, sequenced in a study of PD-L1 blockade in urothelial cancer. Using immunoSEQ multiplex PCR, the repertoire was profiled, and TCRdb retains in-frame clones only, with some absent. The sample carries roughly 49,000 clones, roughly 84% recorded once. Time point in this sample: pretreatment peripheral blood. Sequencing used PBMCs, obtained around atezolizumab (anti-PD-L1) treatment. These receptors came from a man in his 60s with urothelial cancer.

This clone showed up just once. The chain joins TRBV2 to TRBJ1-1, with 7 bases identical to TRBD1. The trim removed 5 bases at V and 1 base at J, leaving 7 bases unmatched. This CDR3 has 15 residues. CDR1 and CDR2 (germline): SNHLY, FYNNEI. CDR3 residues: CASSRDSLSNTEAFF. The CDR3, as DNA: TGTGCCAGCAGTCGGGACAGCCTCTCGAACACTGAAGCTTTCTTT.

This clone was recorded only once. CDR3 nucleotide sequence: TGTGCCAGCAAAACCAGCGGGGCCCCCACAGATACGCAGTATTTT. The encoded protein is CASKTSGAPTDTQYF. This chain uses TRBV6-5 with TRBJ2-3; 7 bases align to TRBD2. Germline loops: CDR1 MNHEY, CDR2 SVGAGI. V gave up 7 bases and J gave up 2 bases; unmatched junction bases: 9. The CDR3 extends over 15 amino acids.

This clone was seen just once. The chain links TRBV7-2 to TRBJ2-7, with D perhaps TRBD1 (6 bases). The CDR3 spans 12 residues. CDR1 is SGHTA, CDR2 FQGNSA, per germline. V lost 8 bases to trimming and J lost 2 bases, with 10 bases between them. The CDR3 loop is CASRGTPYEQYF. The DNA of the CDR3 is TGTGCCAGCCGAGGGACACCCTACGAGCAGTACTTC.

The chain combines TRBV30 with TRBJ1-1, with 9 bases matching TRBD1. With V trimmed by 4 bases and J by 7 bases, 7 bases remained unmatched. The CDR3 is made up of 13 amino acids. Germline V gene sequence: CDR1 GTSNPN, CDR2 SVGIG (reference sequence). The CDR3 nucleotides read TGTGCCTGGATAGGGAACAGGGGGCTTGAAGCTTTCTTT. Translated, it gives CAWIGNRGLEAFF.

V usage is TRBV5-1 and J usage is TRBJ1-4; D possibly corresponds to TRBD1 (6 bases). In germline, CDR1 is SGHRS, CDR2 YFSETQ. This CDR3 comprises 16 residues. Deletions cut 4 bases from V and 0 bases from J, with 13 bases between. In DNA, the CDR3 is TGCGCCAGCAGCGCGGGGGCCTTTGCAACTAATGAAAAACTGTTTTTT. It encodes CASSAGAFATNEKLFF.